The entry that follows covers one T cell receptor (beta chain) sequence. Original handling: By means of reference gene primer amplification, nucleated cell counts were estimated. TCRdb's copy holds only in-frame clones and misses some; the assay was immunoSEQ multiplex PCR. V and J calls and clone size come straight from that table; D and trimming were deduced from the DNA. The sample carries under 300,000 clones, roughly 80% recorded once. The data derive from a study of blood T cell repertoires in COVID-19. Background on the study: The study drew acute and convalescent COVID-19 samples from the United States, Italy and Spain. PBMCs, B-cell-depleted T cells, or T cells were the source of the cDNA or gDNA that made up the material.

The CDR3 sequence is 14 residues long. Germline V gene data show CDR1 as MNHNY and CDR2 as SVGAGI (reference sequence). The junction had 7 bases not matched to a gene; V was cut back by 6 bases and J by 4 bases. The chain links TRBV6-6 to TRBJ1-2; 8 nucleotides agree with TRBD1. The sequenced sample consisted of peripheral blood. This receptor was taken from a woman aged 60-75 years with active or convalescent COVID-19. The CDR3 nucleotides are TGTGCCAGCAGGTCCAGGGGGCTCAGCTATGGCTACACCTTC. It is translated as CASRSRGLSYGYTF.